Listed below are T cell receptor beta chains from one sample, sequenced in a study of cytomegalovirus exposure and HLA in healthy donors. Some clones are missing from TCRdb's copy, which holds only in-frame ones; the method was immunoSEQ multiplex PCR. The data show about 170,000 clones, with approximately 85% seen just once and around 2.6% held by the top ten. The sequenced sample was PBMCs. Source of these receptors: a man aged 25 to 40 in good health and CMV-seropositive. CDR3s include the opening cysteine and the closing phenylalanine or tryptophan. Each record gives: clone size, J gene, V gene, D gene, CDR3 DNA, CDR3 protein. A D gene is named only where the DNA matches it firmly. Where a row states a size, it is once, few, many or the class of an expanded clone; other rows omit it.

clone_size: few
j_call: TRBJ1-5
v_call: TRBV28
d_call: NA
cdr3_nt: TGTGCCAGCAGCCCGGGGGATCAGCCCCAGCATTTT
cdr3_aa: CASSPGDQPQHF

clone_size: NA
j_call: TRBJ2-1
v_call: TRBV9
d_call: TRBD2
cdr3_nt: TGTGCCAGCAGCGTAGTCGGGCGACTAGCGGGAGGGGGCGGTGAGCAGTTCTTC
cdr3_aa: CASSVVGRLAGGGGEQFF

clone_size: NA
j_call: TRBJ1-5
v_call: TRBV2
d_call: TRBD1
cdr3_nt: TGTGCCGGCAATGAGGACAGGCATCAGCCCCAGCATTTT
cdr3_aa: CAGNEDRHQPQHF

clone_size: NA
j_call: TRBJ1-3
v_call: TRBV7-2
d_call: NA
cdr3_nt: TGTGCCAGCAGCTTAGTAGCAGCGGGTGGAAACACCATATATTTT
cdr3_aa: CASSLVAAGGNTIYF

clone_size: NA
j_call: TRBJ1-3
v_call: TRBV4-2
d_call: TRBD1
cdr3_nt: TGTGCCAGCAGCTCCCGACAGGGACGAAACACCATATATTTT
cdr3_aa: CASSSRQGRNTIYF

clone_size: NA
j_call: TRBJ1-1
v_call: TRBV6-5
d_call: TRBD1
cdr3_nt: TGTGCCAGCAGTTACTCGATGGACAGGGAAGGAACTGAAGCTTTCTTT
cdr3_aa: CASSYSMDREGTEAFF

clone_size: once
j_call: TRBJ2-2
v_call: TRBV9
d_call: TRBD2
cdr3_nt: TGTGCCAGCACAGCGGGAGACCCCATCGGGGAGCTGTTTTTT
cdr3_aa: CASTAGDPIGELFF

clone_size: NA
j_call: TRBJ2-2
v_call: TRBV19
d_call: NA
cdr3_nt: TGTGCCAGTACTAACCCTTGGCGTCAGGGCGACGCCGGGGAGCTGTTTTTT
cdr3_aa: CASTNPWRQGDAGELFF

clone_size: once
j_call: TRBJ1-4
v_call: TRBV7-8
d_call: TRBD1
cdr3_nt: TGTGCCAGCAGCACCGGACAGGCCCCCAATGAAAAACTGTTTTTT
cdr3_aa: CASSTGQAPNEKLFF

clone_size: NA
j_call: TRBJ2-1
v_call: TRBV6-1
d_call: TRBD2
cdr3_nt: TGTGCCGAAGGGGAGCTAGCGGGATATGAGCAGTTCTTC
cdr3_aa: CAEGELAGYEQFF

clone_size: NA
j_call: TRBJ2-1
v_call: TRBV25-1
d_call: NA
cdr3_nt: TGTGCCAGCAGTCGACAACAGGGTCTAAATGAGCAGTTCTTC
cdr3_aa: CASSRQQGLNEQFF

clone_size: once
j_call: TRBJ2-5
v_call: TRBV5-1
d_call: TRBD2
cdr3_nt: TGCGCCAGCAGCTTCAGCGGGAGGACAGAGACCCAGTACTTC
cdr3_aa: CASSFSGRTETQYF

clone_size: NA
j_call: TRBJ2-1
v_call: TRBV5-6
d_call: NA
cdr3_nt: TGTGCCAGCAGCAAGGACTACTCCTACAATGAGCAGTTCTTC
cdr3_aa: CASSKDYSYNEQFF

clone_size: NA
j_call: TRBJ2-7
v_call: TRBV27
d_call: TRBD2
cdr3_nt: TGTGCCAGCAGTTTCCAACCGGGACTAGCCCCCTACGAGCAGTACTTC
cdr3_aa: CASSFQPGLAPYEQYF

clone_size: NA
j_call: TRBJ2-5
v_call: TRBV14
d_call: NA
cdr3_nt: TGTGCCAGCAGCCAAGAGTCGGCCCAGTACTTC
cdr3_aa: CASSQESAQYF

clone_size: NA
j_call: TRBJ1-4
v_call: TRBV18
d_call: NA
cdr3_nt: TGTGCCAGCTCAGGACAGCCACTTAATGAAAAACTGTTTTTT
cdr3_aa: CASSGQPLNEKLFF

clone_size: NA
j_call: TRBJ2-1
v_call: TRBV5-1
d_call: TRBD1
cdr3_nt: TGCGCCAGCAGCTTACGACAGGGTCCAAGTCCTGAGCAGTTCTTC
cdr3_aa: CASSLRQGPSPEQFF

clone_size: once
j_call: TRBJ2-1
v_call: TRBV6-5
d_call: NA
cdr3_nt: TGTGCCAGCAGCCGGGACTGGGACCCTTACAATGAGCAGTTCTTC
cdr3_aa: CASSRDWDPYNEQFF

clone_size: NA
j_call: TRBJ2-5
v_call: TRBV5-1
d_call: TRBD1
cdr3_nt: TGCGCCAGCAGCTTGGAGGGGGCTGATCAGGAGACCCAGTACTTC
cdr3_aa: CASSLEGADQETQYF

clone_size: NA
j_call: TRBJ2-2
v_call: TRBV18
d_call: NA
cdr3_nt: TGTGCCAGCTCACCACAGACCGGGAAAGGGACCGGGGAGCTGTTTTTT
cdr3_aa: CASSPQTGKGTGELFF

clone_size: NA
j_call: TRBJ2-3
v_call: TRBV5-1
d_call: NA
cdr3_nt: TGCGCCAGCAGCCCCCCCGTCACAGATACGCAGTATTTT
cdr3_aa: CASSPPVTDTQYF

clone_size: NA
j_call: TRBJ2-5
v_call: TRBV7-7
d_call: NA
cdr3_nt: TGTGCTAGCAGCTTAAGGGTGATCGGGGGCCAAGAGACCCAGTACTTC
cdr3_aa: CASSLRVIGGQETQYF

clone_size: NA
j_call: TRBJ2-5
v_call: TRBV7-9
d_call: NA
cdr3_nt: TGTGCCAGCAGCTTACTCCGCGGGAATCTACAAGAGACCCAGTACTTC
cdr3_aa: CASSLLRGNLQETQYF

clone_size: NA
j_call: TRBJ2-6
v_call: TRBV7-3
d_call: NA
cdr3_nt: TGTGCCAGCAGCTTAGCCGGGGGCTCTGGGGCCAACGTCCTGACTTTC
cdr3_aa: CASSLAGGSGANVLTF

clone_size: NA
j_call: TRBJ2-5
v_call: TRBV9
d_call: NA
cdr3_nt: TGTGCCAGCAGCCCTGGGACATTCCAAGAGACCCAGTACTTC
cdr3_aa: CASSPGTFQETQYF

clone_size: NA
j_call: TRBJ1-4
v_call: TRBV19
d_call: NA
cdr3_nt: TGTGCCAGTAGTAGGCCGAACAGGGAAGTGATCGAAAAACTGTTTTTT
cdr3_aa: CASSRPNREVIEKLFF

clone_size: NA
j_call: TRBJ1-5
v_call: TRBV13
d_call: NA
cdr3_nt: TGTGCCAGCAGCTTGGGGGGGCTAGGGCAGCCCCAGCATTTT
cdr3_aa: CASSLGGLGQPQHF

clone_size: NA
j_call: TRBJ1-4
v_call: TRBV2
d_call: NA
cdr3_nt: TGTGCCAGCAGTGATAGGACCGGGAGGGAAAAACTGTTTTTT
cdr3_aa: CASSDRTGREKLFF

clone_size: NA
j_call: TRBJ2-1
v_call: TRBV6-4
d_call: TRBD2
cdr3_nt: TGTGCCAGCAGTATACTAGCGGGAGATAGCGATGAGCAGTTCTTC
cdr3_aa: CASSILAGDSDEQFF

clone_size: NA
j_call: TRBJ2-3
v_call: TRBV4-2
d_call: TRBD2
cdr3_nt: TGTGCCAGCAGCCAAGATTCCGGGACTAGCGATCTGTATTTT
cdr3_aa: CASSQDSGTSDLYF

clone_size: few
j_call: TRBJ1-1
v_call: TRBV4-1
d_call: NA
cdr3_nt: TGCGCCAGCAGGGACTTGAACACTGAAGCTTTCTTT
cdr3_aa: CASRDLNTEAFF

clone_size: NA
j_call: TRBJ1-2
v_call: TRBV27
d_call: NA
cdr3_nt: TGTGCCAGCAGTTCGATCCTGGACTTTCGCTACACCTTC
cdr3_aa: CASSSILDFRYTF

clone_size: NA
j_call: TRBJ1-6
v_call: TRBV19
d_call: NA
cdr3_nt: TGTGCCAGTAGTTCATGGCCTGGCTCACCCCTCCACTTT
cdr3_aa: CASSSWPGSPLHF

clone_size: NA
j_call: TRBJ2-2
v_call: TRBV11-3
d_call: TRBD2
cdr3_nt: TGTGCCAGCAGCCATCTTAAAATCGCGACTAGCGGGTATACCGGGGAGCTGTTTTTT
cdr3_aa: CASSHLKIATSGYTGELFF

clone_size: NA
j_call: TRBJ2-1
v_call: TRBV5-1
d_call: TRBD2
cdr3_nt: TGCGCCAGCAGCCCCTGGACTAGCGGCTCCTACAATGAGCAGTTCTTC
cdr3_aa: CASSPWTSGSYNEQFF

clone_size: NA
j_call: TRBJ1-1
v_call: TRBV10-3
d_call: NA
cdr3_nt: TGTGCCATCAGTGATTGGTATAGAAACACTGAAGCTTTCTTT
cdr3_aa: CAISDWYRNTEAFF

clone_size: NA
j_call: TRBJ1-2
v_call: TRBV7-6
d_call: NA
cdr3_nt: TGTGCCAGCAGCTCCCGGGGGGGCTATGGCTACACCTTC
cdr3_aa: CASSSRGGYGYTF

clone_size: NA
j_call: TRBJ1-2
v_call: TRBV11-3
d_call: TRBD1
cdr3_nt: TGTGCCAGCAGCTCGGACAGGAACTATGGCTACACCTTC
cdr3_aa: CASSSDRNYGYTF

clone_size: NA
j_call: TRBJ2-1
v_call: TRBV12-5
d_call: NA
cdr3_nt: TGTGCTAGTGGTTTGGTAGGGGGGGGGCTTTACAATGAGCAGTTCTTC
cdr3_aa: CASGLVGGGLYNEQFF

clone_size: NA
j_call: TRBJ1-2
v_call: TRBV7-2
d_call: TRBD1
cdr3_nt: TGTGCCAGCAGCCTCGGACAGGGGAACTATGGCTACACCTTC
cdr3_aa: CASSLGQGNYGYTF

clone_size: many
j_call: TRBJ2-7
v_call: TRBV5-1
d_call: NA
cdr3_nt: TGCGCCAGCAGCCCTCGGGACTTTCTCAATTCCTACGAGCAGTACTTC
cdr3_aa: CASSPRDFLNSYEQYF

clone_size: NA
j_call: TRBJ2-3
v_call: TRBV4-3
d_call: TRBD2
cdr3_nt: TGCGCCAGCAGCCAAGCAGGACTAGCGGGTACGGATACGCAGTATTTT
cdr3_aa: CASSQAGLAGTDTQYF

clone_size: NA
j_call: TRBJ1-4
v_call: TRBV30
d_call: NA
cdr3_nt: TGTGCCTGGAGTTTAAGTCAGGGGTTCAATGAAAAACTGTTTTTT
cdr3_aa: CAWSLSQGFNEKLFF

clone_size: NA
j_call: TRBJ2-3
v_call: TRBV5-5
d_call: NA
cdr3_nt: TGTGCCAGCAGCCGGGCGGCGGGACTCTACACAGATACGCAGTATTTT
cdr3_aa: CASSRAAGLYTDTQYF

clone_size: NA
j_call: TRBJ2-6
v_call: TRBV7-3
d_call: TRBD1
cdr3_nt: TGTGCCAGCAGCTCGACAGGGGAGGCTGGGGCCAACGTCCTGACTTTC
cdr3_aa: CASSSTGEAGANVLTF

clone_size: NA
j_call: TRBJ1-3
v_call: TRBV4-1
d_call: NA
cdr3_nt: TGCGCCAGCAGCCCCGGGACTTTCTCTGGAAACACCATATATTTT
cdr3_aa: CASSPGTFSGNTIYF

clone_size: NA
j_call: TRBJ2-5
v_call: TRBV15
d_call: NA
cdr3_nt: TGTGCCACCAGCAGAGATAGGGGCCAGAGGGAGACCCAGTACTTC
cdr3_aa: CATSRDRGQRETQYF

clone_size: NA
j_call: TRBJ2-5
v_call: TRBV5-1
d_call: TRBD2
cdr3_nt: TGCGCCAGCAGCTTGTGGGGGGGAAATATGGATCGGACCCAGTACTTC
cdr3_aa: CASSLWGGNMDRTQYF

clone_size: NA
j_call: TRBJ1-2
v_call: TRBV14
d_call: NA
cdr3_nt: TGTGCCAGCAGCCTTCAGGGGCACGGCTACACCTTC
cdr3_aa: CASSLQGHGYTF

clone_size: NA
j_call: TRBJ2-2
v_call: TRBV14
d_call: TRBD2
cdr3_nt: TGTGCCAGCAGCCAAGATCCGCTAGCGGCGTACACCGGGGAGCTGTTTTTT
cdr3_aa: CASSQDPLAAYTGELFF

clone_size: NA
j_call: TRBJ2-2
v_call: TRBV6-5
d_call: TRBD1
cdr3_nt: TGTGCCAGCAGTTCCGGACAGGGAAACACCGGGGAGCTGTTTTTT
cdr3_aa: CASSSGQGNTGELFF

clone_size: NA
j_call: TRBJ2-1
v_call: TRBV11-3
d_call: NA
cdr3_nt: TGTGCCAGCACTGGCGGCTCCTACAATGAGCAGTTCTTC
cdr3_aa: CASTGGSYNEQFF

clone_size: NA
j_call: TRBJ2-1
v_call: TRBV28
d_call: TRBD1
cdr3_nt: TGTGCCAGCAGTTTATCGCCGGCACAGGGGTCGAATGAGCAGTTCTTC
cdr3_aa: CASSLSPAQGSNEQFF

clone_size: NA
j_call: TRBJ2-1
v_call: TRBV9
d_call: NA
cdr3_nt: TGTGCCAGCAGCGTAGATAGCGGCCTTTACAATGAGCAGTTCTTC
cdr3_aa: CASSVDSGLYNEQFF

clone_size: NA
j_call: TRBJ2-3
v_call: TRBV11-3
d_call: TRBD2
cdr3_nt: TGTGCCAGCAGCTTAAGATTACTAGCGGGCACAGATACGCAGTATTTT
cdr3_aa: CASSLRLLAGTDTQYF

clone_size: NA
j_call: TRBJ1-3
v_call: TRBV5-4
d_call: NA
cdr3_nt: TGTGCCAGCAGCTTGGACAGCCCCTCTGGAAACACCATATATTTT
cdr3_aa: CASSLDSPSGNTIYF

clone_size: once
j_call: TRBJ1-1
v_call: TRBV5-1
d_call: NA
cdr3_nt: TGCGCCAGCAGCGAGGGCGCGTTGGGCGAAGCTTTCTTT
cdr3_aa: CASSEGALGEAFF